The rows below give T cell receptor beta chains drawn from one sample of a study of Ad26.COV2.S vaccination and SARS-CoV-2 variants. Using immunoSEQ multiplex PCR, the repertoire was profiled, and TCRdb retains in-frame clones only, with some absent. The sample includes 300,000 to 500,000 clones, about nine tenths of them seen just once. Sequencing was performed on peripheral blood, taken in a trial of Ad26.COV2.S vaccine versus placebo. The origin of the receptors is a person aged 18 to 65 who received the Ad26.COV2.S COVID-19 vaccine or a placebo. Both conserved end residues are part of each CDR3. The D gene is left open where the match is weak. Size is omitted from some rows. Given values are once, few, many or a class for expanded clones.

clone size: NA; D gene: NA; J gene: TRBJ1-3; V gene: TRBV18; CDR3 protein: CASSLDRISGNTIYF; CDR3 DNA: TGTGCCAGCTCACTTGACAGGATCTCTGGAAACACCATATATTTT
clone size: NA; D gene: TRBD1; J gene: TRBJ2-5; V gene: TRBV7-9; CDR3 protein: CASTNSPGRGHGETQYF; CDR3 DNA: TGTGCCAGCACCAACTCCCCTGGCAGGGGGCATGGGGAGACCCAGTACTTC
clone size: NA; D gene: TRBD1; J gene: TRBJ1-1; V gene: TRBV5-4; CDR3 protein: CASSLDQGVEAFF; CDR3 DNA: TGTGCCAGCAGCTTGGATCAGGGGGTGGAGGCTTTCTTT
clone size: NA; D gene: NA; J gene: TRBJ2-7; V gene: TRBV4-3; CDR3 protein: CASSQDNNLYEQYF; CDR3 DNA: TGCGCCAGCAGCCAAGATAACAATCTCTACGAGCAGTACTTC
clone size: NA; D gene: NA; J gene: TRBJ2-1; V gene: TRBV3-1/TRBV3-2; CDR3 protein: CASSQRVGYNEQFF; CDR3 DNA: TGTGCCAGCAGCCAACGGGTGGGCTACAATGAGCAGTTCTTC
clone size: NA; D gene: TRBD2; J gene: TRBJ2-1; V gene: TRBV6-6; CDR3 protein: CASGLVYNEQFF; CDR3 DNA: TGTGCCAGCGGACTAGTCTACAATGAGCAGTTCTTC
clone size: once; D gene: NA; J gene: TRBJ2-5; V gene: TRBV6-1; CDR3 protein: CASSEAISVVEETQYF; CDR3 DNA: TGTGCCAGCAGTGAAGCGATTAGTGTGGTCGAAGAGACCCAGTACTTC
clone size: NA; D gene: NA; J gene: TRBJ2-3; V gene: TRBV30; CDR3 protein: CAWSVLGPSDTQYF; CDR3 DNA: TGTGCCTGGAGTGTACTGGGGCCCTCCGATACGCAGTATTTT
clone size: NA; D gene: NA; J gene: TRBJ1-4; V gene: TRBV30; CDR3 protein: CAWSADRFGKLFF; CDR3 DNA: TGTGCCTGGAGTGCGGACCGCTTTGGGAAACTGTTTTTT
clone size: NA; D gene: NA; J gene: TRBJ1-1; V gene: TRBV6-1; CDR3 protein: CASSEVRMAEAFF; CDR3 DNA: TGTGCCAGCAGTGAAGTGCGGATGGCTGAAGCTTTCTTT
clone size: NA; D gene: NA; J gene: TRBJ2-5; V gene: TRBV11-2; CDR3 protein: CASSERSHQETQYF; CDR3 DNA: TGTGCCAGCAGCGAGAGATCGCACCAAGAGACCCAGTACTTC
clone size: NA; D gene: TRBD2; J gene: TRBJ2-1; V gene: TRBV3-1/TRBV3-2; CDR3 protein: CASSQESGGESYNEQFF; CDR3 DNA: TGTGCCAGCAGCCAAGAAAGCGGGGGTGAGTCCTACAATGAGCAGTTCTTC
clone size: NA; D gene: TRBD1; J gene: TRBJ2-5; V gene: TRBV5-6; CDR3 protein: CASSRLQGLETQYF; CDR3 DNA: TGTGCCAGCAGCCGATTACAGGGGTTGGAGACCCAGTACTTC
clone size: few; D gene: TRBD1; J gene: TRBJ1-1; V gene: TRBV7-6; CDR3 protein: CASSLGLSGGTEAFF; CDR3 DNA: TGTGCCAGCAGCTTAGGTTTGTCAGGGGGCACTGAAGCTTTCTTT
clone size: NA; D gene: NA; J gene: TRBJ2-5; V gene: TRBV20-1; CDR3 protein: CSAEGKETQYF; CDR3 DNA: TGCAGTGCGGAGGGAAAGGAGACCCAGTACTTC
clone size: NA; D gene: TRBD1; J gene: TRBJ1-5; V gene: TRBV11-2; CDR3 protein: CASSGDSNQPQHF; CDR3 DNA: TGTGCCAGCAGCGGGGACAGTAATCAGCCCCAGCATTTT
clone size: many; D gene: TRBD1; J gene: TRBJ1-2; V gene: TRBV20-1; CDR3 protein: CSASSSGGRGGYTF; CDR3 DNA: TGCAGTGCTAGTTCCTCAGGGGGTAGGGGTGGCTACACCTTC
clone size: once; D gene: NA; J gene: TRBJ1-1; V gene: TRBV21-1; CDR3 protein: CASSNGTGGNTEAFF; CDR3 DNA: TGTGCCAGCAGCAACGGGACAGGGGGGAACACTGAAGCTTTCTTT
clone size: NA; D gene: TRBD2; J gene: TRBJ2-7; V gene: TRBV7-6; CDR3 protein: CASSSSGGANEQYF; CDR3 DNA: TGTGCCAGCAGCTCGAGCGGGGGGGCAAACGAGCAGTACTTC
clone size: NA; D gene: TRBD1; J gene: TRBJ2-7; V gene: TRBV30; CDR3 protein: CAWSPGQLYEQYF; CDR3 DNA: TGTGCCTGGAGTCCGGGACAGCTATACGAGCAGTACTTC
clone size: NA; D gene: TRBD2; J gene: TRBJ2-3; V gene: TRBV7-9; CDR3 protein: CASSASGHTDTQYF; CDR3 DNA: TGTGCCAGCAGTGCTAGCGGTCACACAGATACGCAGTATTTT
clone size: NA; D gene: NA; J gene: TRBJ2-1; V gene: TRBV2; CDR3 protein: CASGRGRGDEQFF; CDR3 DNA: TGTGCCAGTGGTCGCGGCCGAGGGGATGAGCAGTTCTTC
clone size: once; D gene: TRBD1; J gene: TRBJ2-7; V gene: TRBV3-1/TRBV3-2; CDR3 protein: CASSHLTGGYEQYF; CDR3 DNA: TGTGCCAGCAGCCATCTTACAGGGGGTTACGAGCAGTACTTC
clone size: once; D gene: NA; J gene: TRBJ1-2; V gene: TRBV14; CDR3 protein: CASSQNRNYGYTF; CDR3 DNA: TGTGCCAGCAGTCAAAATAGAAACTATGGCTACACCTTC
clone size: NA; D gene: NA; J gene: TRBJ2-4; V gene: TRBV19; CDR3 protein: CAVGEGARNIQYF; CDR3 DNA: TGTGCAGTCGGGGAGGGGGCCCGAAACATTCAGTACTTC
clone size: NA; D gene: NA; J gene: TRBJ2-1; V gene: TRBV6-1; CDR3 protein: CASSEARGQWPSSYNEQFF; CDR3 DNA: TGTGCCAGCAGTGAAGCCCGGGGTCAGTGGCCGAGCTCCTACAATGAGCAGTTCTTC
clone size: NA; D gene: NA; J gene: TRBJ2-2; V gene: TRBV12-5; CDR3 protein: CASGLYVGGVTGELFF; CDR3 DNA: TGTGCTAGTGGTTTATATGTAGGGGGGGTCACCGGGGAGCTGTTTTTT
clone size: few; D gene: NA; J gene: TRBJ1-6; V gene: TRBV6-5; CDR3 protein: CASSYNWDDNSPLHF; CDR3 DNA: TGTGCCAGCAGTTACAACTGGGACGATAATTCACCCCTCCACTTT
clone size: NA; D gene: NA; J gene: TRBJ1-1; V gene: TRBV7-2; CDR3 protein: CASSLALGETEAFF; CDR3 DNA: TGTGCCAGCAGCTTAGCGCTCGGGGAAACTGAAGCTTTCTTT
clone size: NA; D gene: TRBD2; J gene: TRBJ2-7; V gene: TRBV11-2; CDR3 protein: CASSRSGGFIYEQYF; CDR3 DNA: TGTGCCAGCAGTCGTAGCGGGGGGTTCATCTACGAGCAGTACTTC
clone size: NA; D gene: TRBD1; J gene: TRBJ1-1; V gene: TRBV13; CDR3 protein: CASSRFPQGGLEAFF; CDR3 DNA: TGTGCCAGCAGCCGATTTCCCCAAGGGGGCCTAGAGGCTTTCTTT
clone size: once; D gene: TRBD1; J gene: TRBJ2-6; V gene: TRBV7-6; CDR3 protein: CASSLGQGSESNVLTF; CDR3 DNA: TGTGCCAGCAGCTTAGGACAGGGAAGTGAGTCCAACGTCCTGACTTTC
clone size: NA; D gene: TRBD2; J gene: TRBJ2-3; V gene: TRBV5-1; CDR3 protein: CASSLSASGDTQYF; CDR3 DNA: TGCGCCAGCAGCTTGTCGGCTAGCGGGGATACGCAGTATTTT
clone size: NA; D gene: NA; J gene: TRBJ1-1; V gene: TRBV18; CDR3 protein: CASSPADSEAFF; CDR3 DNA: TGTGCCAGCTCCCCGGCGGATTCCGAAGCTTTCTTT
clone size: NA; D gene: TRBD1; J gene: TRBJ1-4; V gene: TRBV6-5; CDR3 protein: CASSYPGQGDEKLFF; CDR3 DNA: TGTGCCAGCAGTTACCCCGGACAGGGGGATGAAAAACTGTTTTTT
clone size: NA; D gene: NA; J gene: TRBJ1-4; V gene: TRBV25-1; CDR3 protein: CASSTQGLATNEKLFF; CDR3 DNA: TGTGCCAGCAGTACACAGGGTCTTGCAACTAATGAAAAACTGTTTTTT
clone size: NA; D gene: TRBD1; J gene: TRBJ1-1; V gene: TRBV6-5; CDR3 protein: CASSYSTGGTEAFF; CDR3 DNA: TGTGCCAGCAGTTACTCGACAGGGGGCACTGAAGCTTTCTTT
clone size: NA; D gene: NA; J gene: TRBJ1-3; V gene: TRBV7-9; CDR3 protein: CASSLYLGSNSGNTIYF; CDR3 DNA: TGTGCCAGCAGCTTATATCTGGGGTCCAACTCTGGAAACACCATATATTTT
clone size: NA; D gene: NA; J gene: TRBJ2-5; V gene: TRBV5-8; CDR3 protein: CASSLGLQETQYF; CDR3 DNA: TGTGCCAGCAGCTTGGGTCTCCAGGAGACCCAGTACTTC
clone size: once; D gene: NA; J gene: TRBJ2-3; V gene: TRBV5-4; CDR3 protein: CASSPAGGRVTDTQYF; CDR3 DNA: TGTGCCAGCAGCCCCGCCGGGGGAAGGGTGACAGATACGCAGTATTTT
clone size: NA; D gene: NA; J gene: TRBJ2-7; V gene: TRBV6-5; CDR3 protein: CASIRTDRFSYEQYF; CDR3 DNA: TGTGCCAGCATCCGGACCGACAGATTCTCCTACGAGCAGTACTTC
clone size: NA; D gene: NA; J gene: TRBJ1-1; V gene: TRBV30; CDR3 protein: CAWSKGGGMNTEAFF; CDR3 DNA: TGTGCCTGGAGTAAAGGTGGGGGCATGAACACTGAAGCTTTCTTT
clone size: NA; D gene: TRBD1; J gene: TRBJ1-6; V gene: TRBV27; CDR3 protein: CASSLPRTGTGSSPLHF; CDR3 DNA: TGTGCCAGCAGTTTACCCCGAACCGGGACAGGGTCTTCACCCCTCCACTTT
clone size: NA; D gene: TRBD2; J gene: TRBJ2-3; V gene: TRBV18; CDR3 protein: CASSQLAGLDTDTQYF; CDR3 DNA: TGTGCCAGCTCACAACTAGCGGGGTTAGACACAGATACGCAGTATTTT
clone size: NA; D gene: NA; J gene: TRBJ2-3; V gene: TRBV23-1; CDR3 protein: CASSQSAGRAEGTDTQYF; CDR3 DNA: TGCGCCAGCAGTCAAAGCGCTGGACGGGCAGAGGGGACAGATACGCAGTATTTT
clone size: NA; D gene: NA; J gene: TRBJ2-7; V gene: TRBV9; CDR3 protein: CASSVEGGSYEQYF; CDR3 DNA: TGTGCCAGCAGCGTAGAGGGAGGCTCCTACGAGCAGTACTTC
clone size: NA; D gene: NA; J gene: TRBJ1-1; V gene: TRBV19; CDR3 protein: CASSIDLSTNTEAFF; CDR3 DNA: TGTGCCAGTAGTATCGATTTGAGTACGAACACTGAAGCTTTCTTT
clone size: NA; D gene: TRBD2; J gene: TRBJ2-7; V gene: TRBV4-3; CDR3 protein: CASSQVAGGQYEQYF; CDR3 DNA: TGCGCCAGCAGCCAAGTTGCGGGGGGGCAATACGAGCAGTACTTC
clone size: NA; D gene: NA; J gene: TRBJ2-7; V gene: TRBV27; CDR3 protein: CASHTRSKSYEQYF; CDR3 DNA: TGTGCCAGCCACACACGATCAAAGTCCTACGAGCAGTACTTC
clone size: once; D gene: TRBD1; J gene: TRBJ2-3; V gene: TRBV7-2; CDR3 protein: CASTPTGSTDTQYF; CDR3 DNA: TGTGCCAGCACCCCGACAGGGAGCACAGATACGCAGTATTTT
clone size: NA; D gene: NA; J gene: TRBJ2-3; V gene: TRBV6-5; CDR3 protein: CASTRSGTVTDTQYF; CDR3 DNA: TGTGCCAGCACCCGTAGTGGGACCGTCACAGATACGCAGTATTTT
clone size: NA; D gene: NA; J gene: TRBJ1-3; V gene: TRBV7-9; CDR3 protein: CASSSGRTVGNTIYF; CDR3 DNA: TGTGCCAGCAGCTCCGGCCGTACTGTTGGAAACACCATATATTTT
clone size: NA; D gene: NA; J gene: TRBJ2-2; V gene: TRBV25-1; CDR3 protein: CASSEFRPLGRTGELFF; CDR3 DNA: TGTGCCAGCAGTGAATTTAGACCCCTCGGGAGAACCGGGGAGCTGTTTTTT
clone size: NA; D gene: NA; J gene: TRBJ1-5; V gene: TRBV3-1/TRBV3-2; CDR3 protein: CASSQGGYQPQHF; CDR3 DNA: TGTGCCAGCAGCCAGGGGGGATATCAGCCCCAGCATTTT
clone size: NA; D gene: TRBD2; J gene: TRBJ2-7; V gene: TRBV7-6; CDR3 protein: CASSLAIAPGGREIYEQYF; CDR3 DNA: TGTGCCAGCAGCTTAGCAATAGCGCCGGGGGGGCGAGAAATCTACGAGCAGTACTTC